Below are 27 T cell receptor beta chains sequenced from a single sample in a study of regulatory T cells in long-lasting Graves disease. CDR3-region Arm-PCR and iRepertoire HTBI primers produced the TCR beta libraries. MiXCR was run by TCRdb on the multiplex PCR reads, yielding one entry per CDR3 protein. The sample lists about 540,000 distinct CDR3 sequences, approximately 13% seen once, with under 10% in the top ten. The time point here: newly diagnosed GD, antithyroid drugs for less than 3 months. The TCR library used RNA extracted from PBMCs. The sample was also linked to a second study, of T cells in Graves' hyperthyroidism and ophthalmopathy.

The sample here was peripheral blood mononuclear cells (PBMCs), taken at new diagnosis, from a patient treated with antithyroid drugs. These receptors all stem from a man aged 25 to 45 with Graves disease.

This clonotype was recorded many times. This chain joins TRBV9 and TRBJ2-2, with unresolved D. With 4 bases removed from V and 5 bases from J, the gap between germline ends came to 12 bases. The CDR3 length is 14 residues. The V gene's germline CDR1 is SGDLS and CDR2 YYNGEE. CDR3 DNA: TGTGCCAGCAGCCCCGGGCCTGATACCGGGGAGCTGTTTTTT. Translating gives CASSPGPDTGELFF.

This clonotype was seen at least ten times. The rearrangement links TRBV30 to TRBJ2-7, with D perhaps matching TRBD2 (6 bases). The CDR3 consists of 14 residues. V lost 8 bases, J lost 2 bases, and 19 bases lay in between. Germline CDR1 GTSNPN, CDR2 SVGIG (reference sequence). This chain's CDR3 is CALTMGLRAYEQYF. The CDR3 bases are TGTGCCCTCACGATGGGACTGCGAGCCTACGAGCAGTACTTC.

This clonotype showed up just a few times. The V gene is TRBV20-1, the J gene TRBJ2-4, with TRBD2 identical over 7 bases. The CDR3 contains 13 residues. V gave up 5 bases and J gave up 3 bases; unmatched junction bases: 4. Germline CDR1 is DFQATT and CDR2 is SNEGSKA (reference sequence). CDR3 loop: CSARGGIKNIQYF. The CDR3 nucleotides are TGCAGTGCTCGGGGAGGGATCAAAAACATTCAGTACTTC.

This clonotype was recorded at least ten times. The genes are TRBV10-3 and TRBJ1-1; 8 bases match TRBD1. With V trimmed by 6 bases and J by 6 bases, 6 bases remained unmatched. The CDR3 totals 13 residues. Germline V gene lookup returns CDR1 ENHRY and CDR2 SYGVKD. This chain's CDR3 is CAISPGGEAEAFF. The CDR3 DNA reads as TGTGCCATCAGCCCAGGGGGCGAGGCTGAAGCTTTCTTT.

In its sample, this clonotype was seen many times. DNA for the CDR3: TGCAGTGCTAGAGGGGTTCCTAGCGGGAGGGGAACGCAGTATTTT. Its translation is CSARGVPSGRGTQYF. V gene TRBV20-1 combines with J gene TRBJ2-3; 12 nucleotides match TRBD2. Germline lookup yields CDR1 DFQATT and CDR2 SNEGSKA (reference sequence). Trimming took 1 base from V and 9 from J; bases not matched to a gene: 8. This CDR3 region has 15 residues.

The CDR3 loop reads CSVSDPNTEAFF. The CDR3 DNA reads TGCAGCGTTTCTGACCCGAACACTGAAGCTTTCTTT. V is TRBV29-1 and J is TRBJ1-1; D gene unclear. Between the trimmed V and J ends, which lost 5 bases and 1 base, there was a span of 8 bases. The CDR3 has 12 amino acids. CDR1 is SQVTM, CDR2 ANQGSEA, per germline.

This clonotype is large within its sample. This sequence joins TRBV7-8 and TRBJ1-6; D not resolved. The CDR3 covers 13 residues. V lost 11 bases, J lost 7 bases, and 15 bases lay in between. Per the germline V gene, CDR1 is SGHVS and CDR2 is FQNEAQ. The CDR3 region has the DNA TGTGCCTCTCGGGCCGGGTCCAATTCACCCCTCCACTTT. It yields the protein CASRAGSNSPLHF.

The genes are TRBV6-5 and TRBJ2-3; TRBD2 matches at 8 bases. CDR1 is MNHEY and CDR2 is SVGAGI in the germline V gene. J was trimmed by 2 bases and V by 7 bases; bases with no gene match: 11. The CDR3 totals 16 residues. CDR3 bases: TGTGCCAGCACTCCCTCGAGGCGGGGGGTCACAGATACGCAGTATTTT. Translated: CASTPSRRGVTDTQYF.

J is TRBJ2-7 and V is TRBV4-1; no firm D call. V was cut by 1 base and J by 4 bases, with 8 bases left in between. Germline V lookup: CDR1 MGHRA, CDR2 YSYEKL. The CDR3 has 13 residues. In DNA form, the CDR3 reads TGCGCCAGCAGCCAAGCCGTTGCTTACGAGCAGTACTTC. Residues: CASSQAVAYEQYF.

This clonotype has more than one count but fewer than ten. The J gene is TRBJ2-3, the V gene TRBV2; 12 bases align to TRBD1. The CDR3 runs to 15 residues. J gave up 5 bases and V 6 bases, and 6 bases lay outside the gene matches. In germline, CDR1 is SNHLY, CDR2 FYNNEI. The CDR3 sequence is CASSLRDRGLDTQYF. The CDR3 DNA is TGTGCCAGCAGCCTAAGGGACAGGGGGCTAGATACGCAGTATTTT.

CDR3 sequence reads: CASTYRDLSTDTQYF. The CDR3 DNA sequence: TGTGCCAGCACTTATCGGGACTTAAGCACAGATACGCAGTATTTT. V gene TRBV27 combines with J gene TRBJ2-3, with D perhaps TRBD2 (6 bases). Trimming removed 7 bases from V and 0 bases from J, with 14 bases in between. This CDR3 has 15 residues. Germline V gene data show CDR1 as MNHEY and CDR2 as SMNVEV (reference sequence).

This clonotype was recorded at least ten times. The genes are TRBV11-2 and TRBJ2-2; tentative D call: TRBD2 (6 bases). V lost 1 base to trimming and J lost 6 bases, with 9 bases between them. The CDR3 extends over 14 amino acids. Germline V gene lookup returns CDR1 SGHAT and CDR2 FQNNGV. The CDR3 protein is CASSLGGTAGELFF. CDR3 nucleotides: TGTGCCAGCAGCTTAGGCGGGACCGCCGGGGAGCTGTTTTTT.

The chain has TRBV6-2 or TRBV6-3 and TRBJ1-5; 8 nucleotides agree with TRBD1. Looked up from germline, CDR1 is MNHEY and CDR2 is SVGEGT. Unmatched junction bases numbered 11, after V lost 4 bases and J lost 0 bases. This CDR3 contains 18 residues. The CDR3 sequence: CASSLDRASLYSNQPQHF. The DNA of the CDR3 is TGTGCCAGCAGTTTGGACAGGGCTTCACTCTATAGCAATCAGCCCCAGCATTTT.

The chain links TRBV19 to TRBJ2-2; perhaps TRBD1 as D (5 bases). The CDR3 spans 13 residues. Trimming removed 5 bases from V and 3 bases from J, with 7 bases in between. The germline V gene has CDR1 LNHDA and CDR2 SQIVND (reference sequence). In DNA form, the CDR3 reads TGTGCCAGTAGTGCAGGGTACACCGGGGAGCTGTTTTTT. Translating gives CASSAGYTGELFF.

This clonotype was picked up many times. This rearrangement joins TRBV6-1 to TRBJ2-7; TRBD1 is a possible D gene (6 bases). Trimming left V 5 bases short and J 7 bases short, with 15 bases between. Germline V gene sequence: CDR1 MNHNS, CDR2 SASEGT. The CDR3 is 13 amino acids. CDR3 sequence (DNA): TGTGCCAGCAGTAAGGACAGTCTGAAAGAGCAGTACTTC. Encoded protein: CASSKDSLKEQYF.

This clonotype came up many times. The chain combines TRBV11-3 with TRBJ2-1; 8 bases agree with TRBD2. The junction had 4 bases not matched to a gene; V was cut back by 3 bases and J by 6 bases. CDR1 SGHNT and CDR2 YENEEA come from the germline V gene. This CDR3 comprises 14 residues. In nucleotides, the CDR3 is TGTGCCAGCAGCTTTGGGACTAGGGGCAATGAGCAGTTCTTC. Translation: CASSFGTRGNEQFF.

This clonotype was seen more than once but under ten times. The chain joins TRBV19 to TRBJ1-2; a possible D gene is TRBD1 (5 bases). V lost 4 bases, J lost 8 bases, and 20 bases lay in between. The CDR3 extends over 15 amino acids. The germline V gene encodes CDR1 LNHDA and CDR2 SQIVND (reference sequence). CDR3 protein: CASSNPARGVGGYTF. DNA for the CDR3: TGTGCCAGTAGTAACCCCGCCAGAGGGGTGGGCGGCTACACCTTC.

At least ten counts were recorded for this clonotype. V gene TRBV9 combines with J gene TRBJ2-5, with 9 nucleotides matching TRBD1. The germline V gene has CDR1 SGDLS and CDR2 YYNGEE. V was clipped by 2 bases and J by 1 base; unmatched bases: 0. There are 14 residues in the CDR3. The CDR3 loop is CASSVGQGQETQYF. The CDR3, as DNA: TGTGCCAGCAGCGTGGGACAGGGCCAAGAGACCCAGTACTTC.

The CDR3 nucleotides are TGTGCCAGCAGCTGGGACAGGGGAGACGAAAAACTGTTTTTT. Protein: CASSWDRGDEKLFF. The rearrangement joins TRBV12-3 or TRBV12-4 to TRBJ1-4, with TRBD1 matching over 10 bases. V shed 6 bases, J shed 8 bases, and the junction held 6 bases outside the gene matches. The CDR3 runs 14 residues.

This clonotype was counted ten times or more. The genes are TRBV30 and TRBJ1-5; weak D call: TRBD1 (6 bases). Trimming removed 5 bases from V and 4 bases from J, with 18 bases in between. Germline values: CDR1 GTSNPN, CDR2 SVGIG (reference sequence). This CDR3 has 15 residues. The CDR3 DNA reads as TGTGCCTGGGGGGAAAGGGGGATGGGAAATCAGCCCCAGCATTTT. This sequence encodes CAWGERGMGNQPQHF.

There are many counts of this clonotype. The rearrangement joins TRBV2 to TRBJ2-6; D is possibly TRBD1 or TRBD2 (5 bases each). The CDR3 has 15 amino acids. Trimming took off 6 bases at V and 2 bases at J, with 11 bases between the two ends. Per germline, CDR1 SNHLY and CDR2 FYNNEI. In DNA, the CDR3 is TGTGCCAGCAGGGGGGATAGGGCTGGGGCCAACGTCCTGACTTTC. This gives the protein CASRGDRAGANVLTF.

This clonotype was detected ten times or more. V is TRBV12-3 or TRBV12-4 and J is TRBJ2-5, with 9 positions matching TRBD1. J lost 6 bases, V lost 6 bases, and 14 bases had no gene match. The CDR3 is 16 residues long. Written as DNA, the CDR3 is TGTGCCAGCAGCCACCCCCCAGGACAGGGGCGGAAGACCCAGTACTTC. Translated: CASSHPPGQGRKTQYF.

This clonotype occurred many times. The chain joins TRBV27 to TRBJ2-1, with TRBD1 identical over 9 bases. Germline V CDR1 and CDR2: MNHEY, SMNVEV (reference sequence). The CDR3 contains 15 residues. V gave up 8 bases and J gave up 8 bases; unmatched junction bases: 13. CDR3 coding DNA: TGTGCCAGCGGGGACCGGGACAGGGTGTACTATGAGCAGTTCTTC. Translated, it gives CASGDRDRVYYEQFF.

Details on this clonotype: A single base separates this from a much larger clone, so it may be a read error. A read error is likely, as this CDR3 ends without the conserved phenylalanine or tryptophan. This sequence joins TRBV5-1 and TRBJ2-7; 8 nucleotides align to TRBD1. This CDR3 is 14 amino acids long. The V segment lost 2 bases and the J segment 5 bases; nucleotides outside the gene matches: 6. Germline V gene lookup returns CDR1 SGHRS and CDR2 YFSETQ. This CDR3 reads CASSFGQGYHEQYS. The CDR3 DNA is TGCGCCAGCAGCTTCGGACAGGGATACCACGAGCAGTACTCC.

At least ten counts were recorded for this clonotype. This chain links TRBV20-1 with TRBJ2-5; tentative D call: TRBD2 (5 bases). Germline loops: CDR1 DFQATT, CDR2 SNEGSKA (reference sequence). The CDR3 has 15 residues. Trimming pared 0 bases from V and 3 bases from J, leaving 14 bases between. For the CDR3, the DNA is TGCAGTGCTAGAGATCGAAGCGGACTTAAAGAGACCCAGTACTTC. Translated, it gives CSARDRSGLKETQYF.

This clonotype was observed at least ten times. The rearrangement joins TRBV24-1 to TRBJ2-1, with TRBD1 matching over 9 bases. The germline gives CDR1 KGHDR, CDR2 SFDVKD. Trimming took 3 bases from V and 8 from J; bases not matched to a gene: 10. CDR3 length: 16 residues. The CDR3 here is CATSDAGTGRIDEQFF. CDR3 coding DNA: TGTGCCACCAGTGATGCCGGGACAGGGCGTATAGATGAGCAGTTCTTC.

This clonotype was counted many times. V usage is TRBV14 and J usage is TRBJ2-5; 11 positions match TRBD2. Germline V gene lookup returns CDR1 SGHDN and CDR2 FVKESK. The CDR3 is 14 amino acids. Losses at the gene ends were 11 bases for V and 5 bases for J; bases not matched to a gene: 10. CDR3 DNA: TGTGCCGGAACTACTAGCGGGAGAGGGGAGACCCAGTACTTC. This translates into CAGTTSGRGETQYF.